The entry that follows covers one T cell receptor beta chain sequence. The target antigen is unknown. Using its own MiXCR run on the PCR reads, TCRdb lists one record per CDR3 protein. This sample has more than 450,000 distinct CDR3 sequences, with 20% to 25% found just once. The V end was cut by 3 bases, the J end by 1 base, with 10 bases between. Germline V gene lookup returns CDR1 MNHNY and CDR2 SVGAGI (reference sequence). The CDR3 totals 15 residues. The data were obtained in a study of molecular identifiers for immune sequencing clone quantification. With 10%, 30% or 50% of RNA, roughly 17,000 to 1,000,000 naive CD8 T cells were sequenced. Naive CD8 T cells were sorted as CD8+CD4-CCR7+CD45RA+. Study-wide results and limits: Clones carrying above 20 RNA copies accounted for over 98% of effector molecules, under 1% in naive cells.

The rearrangement links TRBV6-6 to TRBJ1-3, with D hard to call. The receptor comes from a human donor in good health. Some libraries in this study had Jurkat cell RNA spiked in. Sequenced material: naive CD8+ T cells from blood, with Jurkat cell RNA spiked in. Subset: FACS-sorted CD8+CD4-CCR7+CD45RA+ naive T cells. This CDR3 is CASSYTGRSGNTIYF. The CDR3 nucleotides are TGTGCCAGCAGTTATACCGGCCGGTCTGGAAACACCATATATTTT.